The source of this T cell receptor beta chain is a study of blood T cell repertoires in COVID-19. Study background: In each case, the material was cDNA or gDNA derived from T cells, B-cell-depleted T cells, or PBMCs.

Across 20 to 25 US areas, participants ranged in age from about 18 to 100 years. Some clones are missing from TCRdb's copy, which holds only in-frame ones; the method was immunoSEQ multiplex PCR. This table holds around 230,000 clones, roughly 88% found once. The junction had 3 bases not matched to a gene; V was cut back by 6 bases and J by 5 bases. Germline V gene sequence: CDR1 SNHLY, CDR2 FYNNEI. The CDR3 covers 13 residues. The genes are TRBV2 and TRBJ1-4, with 7 bases that match TRBD1. The sequence was obtained from a woman aged 40 to 50 with acute COVID-19. Sequenced input: PBMCs or T cells enriched from blood (not recorded which). The CDR3, as DNA: TGTGCCAGCAGCCCGACAGGGAATGAAAAACTGTTTTTT. This codes for CASSPTGNEKLFF.